The present TCR beta chain was sequenced within a study of shared clonotypes between healthy human individuals. Study findings and constraints: The generation probabilities recorded for non-shared clonotypes fell below those of clonotypes shared by all four donors.

When replicate PCRs were run on sorted subsets, they used roughly 0.2 ug DNA, approximately 27,000 T cell genomes. Profiling relied on immunoSEQ multiplex PCR, and the TCRdb table lists in-frame clones only, not all of them. There are approximately 2.5 million clones in the sample; roughly 93% occur only once, and 0.36% lies in the top ten. Worth noting for this clone: The antigen is undetermined.

The sequence came from a young man in good health. Some clones in this sample may be carry-over from other donors' samples. The sequenced sample consisted of naive CD4+ T cells from PBMCs. Subset denoted: CD45RA+ positively selected.

CDR3 loop: CASGNLRETQYF. In DNA form, the CDR3 reads TGTGCCAGCGGGAATTTACGAGAGACCCAGTACTTC. The J gene is TRBJ2-5, the V gene TRBV27; no firm D call. The CDR3 contains 12 residues. Per germline, CDR1 MNHEY and CDR2 SMNVEV (reference sequence). V was shortened by 8 bases and J by 4 bases, with 11 bases between the two germline ends.